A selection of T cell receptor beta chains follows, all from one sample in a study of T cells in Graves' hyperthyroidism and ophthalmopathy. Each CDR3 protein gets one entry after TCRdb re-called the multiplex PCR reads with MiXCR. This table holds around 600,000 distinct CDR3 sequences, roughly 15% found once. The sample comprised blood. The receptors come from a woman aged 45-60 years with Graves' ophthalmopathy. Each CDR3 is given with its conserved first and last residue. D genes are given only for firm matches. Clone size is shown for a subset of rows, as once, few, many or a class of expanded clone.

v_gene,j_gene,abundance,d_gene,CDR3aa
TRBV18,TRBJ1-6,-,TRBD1,CASSPGQGFTPLHF
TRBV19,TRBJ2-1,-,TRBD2,CASGPGLGYNEQFF
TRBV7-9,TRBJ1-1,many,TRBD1,CASNDRATNTEAFF
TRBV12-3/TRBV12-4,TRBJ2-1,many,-,CASSLRVGNEQFF
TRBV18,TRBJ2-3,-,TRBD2,CASSPPTSGSRDTQYF
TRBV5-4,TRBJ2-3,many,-,CASSTGLGTDTQYF
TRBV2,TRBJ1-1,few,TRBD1,CASSEAAQGGFF
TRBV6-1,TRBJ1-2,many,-,CASSLSVEGDYGYTF
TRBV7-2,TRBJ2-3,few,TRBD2,CASSLGASGTPPDTQYF
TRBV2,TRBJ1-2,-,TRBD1,CASQGDRGGYTF
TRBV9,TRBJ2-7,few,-,CASSVGQQTGYEQYF
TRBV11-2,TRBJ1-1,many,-,CASSPRRGSMNTEAFF
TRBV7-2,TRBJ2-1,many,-,CASSLAGSSATDNEQFF
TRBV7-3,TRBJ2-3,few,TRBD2,CASSWGLVGTTDTQYF
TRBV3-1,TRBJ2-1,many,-,CASSDGVAYNEQFF
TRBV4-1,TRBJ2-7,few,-,CASSQDGESSYEQYF
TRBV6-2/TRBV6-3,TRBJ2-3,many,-,CASSTRTDTQYF
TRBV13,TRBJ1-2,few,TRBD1,CASSPGGEGAYGYTF
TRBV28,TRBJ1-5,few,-,CASSLSGMQPQHF
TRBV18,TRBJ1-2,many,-,CASSPKSRDYGYTF
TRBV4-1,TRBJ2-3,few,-,CASSQDRGSSTDTQYF
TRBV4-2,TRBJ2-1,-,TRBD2,CASSQGLAQVDNEQFF
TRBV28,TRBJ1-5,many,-,CASTTGSGGNQPQHF
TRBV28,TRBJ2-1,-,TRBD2,CASSSLAGNNEQFF
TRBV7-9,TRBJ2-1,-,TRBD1,CASSLGTGTNNEQFF
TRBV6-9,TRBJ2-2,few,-,CASSYASTGELFF
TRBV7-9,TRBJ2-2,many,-,CASSFLVTGELFF
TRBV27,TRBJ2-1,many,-,CASSWSANEQFF
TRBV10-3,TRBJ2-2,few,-,CAISARGIASGTGELFF
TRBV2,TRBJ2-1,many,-,CASSEKGGEGDLYNEQFF
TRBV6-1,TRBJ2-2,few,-,CASWLPLKLFF
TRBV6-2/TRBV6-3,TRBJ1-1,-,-,CASSRQRGNTEAFF
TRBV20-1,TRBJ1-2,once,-,CSASTRAGSYGYTF
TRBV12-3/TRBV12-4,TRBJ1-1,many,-,CASSSGTPNTEAFF
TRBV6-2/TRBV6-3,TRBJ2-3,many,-,CASRFDTDTQYF
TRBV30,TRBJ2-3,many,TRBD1,CAWSVETGASGTQYF
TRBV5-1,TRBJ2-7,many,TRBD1,CASSMGQGAYEQYF
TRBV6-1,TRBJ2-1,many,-,CASVTAENPYNEQFF
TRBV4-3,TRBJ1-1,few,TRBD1,CASSHHWTGERTEAFF
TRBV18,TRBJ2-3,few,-,CASSPTRGVTDTQYF
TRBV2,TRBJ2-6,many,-,CASSGSSGANVLTF
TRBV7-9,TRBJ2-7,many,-,CASSLVGLSSYEQYF
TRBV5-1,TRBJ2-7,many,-,CASSLGDRMGNYEQYF
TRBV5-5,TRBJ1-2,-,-,CASSPTAGSYSYGYTF
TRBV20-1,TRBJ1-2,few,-,CSASDRFGGYTF
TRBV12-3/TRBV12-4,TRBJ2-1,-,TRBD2,CASSISGREQFF
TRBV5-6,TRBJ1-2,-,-,CASSQEVVLGDGYTF
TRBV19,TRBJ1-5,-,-,CASRGSYSNQPQHF
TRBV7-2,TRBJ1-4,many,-,CASSLGLANEKLFF